The source of this T cell receptor (beta chain) is a study of identical twins. TCRdb reanalysed the 5' RACE reads using MiXCR and keeps one entry per CDR3 protein. The sample lists 1.5 million to 2 million distinct CDR3 sequences; about 32% were seen once. Of note for this clonotype: What it recognizes is unknown.

Notes on the study in general: The study drew conclusions from cross-sectional statistical analysis, not from following the same donors. While abundant cord blood beta clonotypes carried fewer insertions, memory repertoires showed no such pattern.

The CDR3 is 13 amino acids. V lost 1 base to trimming and J lost 6 bases, with 6 bases between them. The germline V gene has CDR1 PRHDT and CDR2 FYEKMQ (reference sequence). The sequence was collected from a newborn girl in good health. Sample: cord blood. The chain employs TRBV13 and TRBJ2-2; tentatively, D is TRBD2 (5 bases). CDR3 loop: CASSLDSAGELFF. The CDR3, as DNA: TGTGCCAGCAGCTTAGATAGCGCCGGGGAGCTGTTTTTT. The full variable domain, in which reference TRBV13 and TRBJ2-2 provide the parts outside the CDR3, is AAGVIQSPRHLIKEKRETATLKCYPIPRHDTVYWYQQGPGQDPQFLISFYEKMQSDKGSIPDRFSAQQFSDYHSELNMSSLELGDSALYFCASSLDSAGELFFGEGSRLTVL.